The T cell receptor beta chain under discussion was sequenced for a study of T cell repertoires in cytomegalovirus infection (dated by TCRdb to between 2017 and 2020). Background on the whole study: The peptide stimulations were aimed at well-studied HLA-B-restricted epitopes as well as recently identified HLA-C-restricted CMV epitopes, whose presentation resists viral immunomodulation. Donor HLA type was relevant to the analysis, as public TCR beta signatures indicated carriage of CMV infection together with the matching HLA type.

This sample's treatment or condition label indicates: in vitro stimulation with specific CMV peptide epitopes to enrich CMV-specific T cells. The cysteine opens and the phenylalanine closes a CDR3 of 16 amino acids. The CDR3 DNA has 48 bases and is translated from base 1. The germline V gene (reference sequence) sets CDR1 to SEHNR and CDR2 to FQNEAQ. Trimming costs V 4 bases and J 0 bases, and their ends lie 15 bases apart. The study at large found these results: In the ex vivo response, HLA-C-restricted CMV-specific TCR beta clonotypes were dominant, and in two of eight donors the single most frequent clonotype came from this HLA-C-restricted group. In both this cohort and an independent roughly 330-donor cohort, the cumulative frequency of public TCR beta family members distinguished carriers of CMV infection plus the relevant HLA type.

This clonotype was detected many times. This receptor's antigen is unknown. No base-level quality is on record; no much larger clone is a single base apart. Sequencing took place on an Illumina HiSeq 1500. TCRdb applied fastp at Q25 and MiXCR to the public reads, then kept only in-frame beta chains. A single entry per CDR3 protein holds the most common genes and DNA from its merged rows. Recorded for this sample are 100,000 to 150,000 distinct CDR3 sequences; around 30% of them occurred a single time. The biggest ten clones account for roughly 58% of the sample. The sequenced sample was CD8+ T cells from cultured PBMCs, obtained from culture after CMV antigen stimulation. The source is a human donor in good health (CMV status not recorded). Some clones in this sample may be carry-over from other donors' samples. The rearrangement combines TRBV7-9 with TRBJ1-2; no D gene call is confident. The CDR3 region has the sequence CASSSDVGRTNYGYTF. The nucleotide sequence is given as TGTGCCAGCAGCTCAGACGTAGGGAGGACTAACTATGGCTACACCTTC.